This T cell receptor (beta chain) was sequenced for a study of identical twins. In this sample, this clonotype turned up a few times. This CDR3 has 20 residues. Deletions cut 2 bases from V and 0 bases from J, with 28 bases between. From germline, CDR1 is DFQATT and CDR2 SNEGSKA (reference sequence). From the 5' RACE reads, TCRdb called clonotypes with MiXCR, one entry per CDR3 protein. This table has roughly 1.6 million distinct CDR3 sequences, less than 35% appearing once. The sample comprised cord blood. The clonotype originates from a newborn girl in good health. V gene TRBV20-1 combines with J gene TRBJ1-2; D not certain. CDR3 amino acids: CSARRTSRAYKKAPNYGYTF. The DNA for the CDR3 is TGCAGTGCTAGAAGGACTTCCCGGGCATATAAGAAAGCGCCTAACTATGGCTACACCTTC.